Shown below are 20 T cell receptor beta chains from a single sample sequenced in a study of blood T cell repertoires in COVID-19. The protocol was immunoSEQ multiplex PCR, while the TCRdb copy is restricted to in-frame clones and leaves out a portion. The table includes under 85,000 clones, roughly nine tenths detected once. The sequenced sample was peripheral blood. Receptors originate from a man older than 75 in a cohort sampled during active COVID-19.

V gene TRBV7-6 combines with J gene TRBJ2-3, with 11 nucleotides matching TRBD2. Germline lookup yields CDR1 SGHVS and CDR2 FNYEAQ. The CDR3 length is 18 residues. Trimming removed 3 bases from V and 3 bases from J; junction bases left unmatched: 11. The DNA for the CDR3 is TGTGCCAGCAGCTTTAGCGGGGGGGCTGGCTCGTTTACAGATACGCAGTATTTT. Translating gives CASSFSGGAGSFTDTQYF.

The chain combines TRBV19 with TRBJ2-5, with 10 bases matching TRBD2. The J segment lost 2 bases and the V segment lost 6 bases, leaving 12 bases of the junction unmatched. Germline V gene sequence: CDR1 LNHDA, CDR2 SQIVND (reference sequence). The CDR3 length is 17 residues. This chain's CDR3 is CASRRAFIAGGQETQYF. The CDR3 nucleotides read TGTGCCAGTAGAAGGGCCTTTATAGCGGGAGGACAAGAGACCCAGTACTTC.

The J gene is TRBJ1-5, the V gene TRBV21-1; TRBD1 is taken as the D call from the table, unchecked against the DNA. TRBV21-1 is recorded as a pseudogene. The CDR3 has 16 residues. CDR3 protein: CASSKGPGQDNQPQHF. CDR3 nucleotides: TGTGCCAGCAGCAAAGGACCCGGACAGGACAATCAGCCCCAGCATTTT.

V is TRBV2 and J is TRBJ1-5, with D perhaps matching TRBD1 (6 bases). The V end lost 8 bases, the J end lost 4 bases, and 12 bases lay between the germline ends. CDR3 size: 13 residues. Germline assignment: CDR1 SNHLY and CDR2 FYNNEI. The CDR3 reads CASYRDKNQPQHF. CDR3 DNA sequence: TGTGCCAGCTATCGGGACAAAAATCAGCCCCAGCATTTT.

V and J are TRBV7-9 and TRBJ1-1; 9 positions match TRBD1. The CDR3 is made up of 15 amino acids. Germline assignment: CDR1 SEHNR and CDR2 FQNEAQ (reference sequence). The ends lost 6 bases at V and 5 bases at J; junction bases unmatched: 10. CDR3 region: CASSLTTGGYTEAFF. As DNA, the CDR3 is TGTGCCAGCAGTTTGACCACAGGGGGCTATACTGAAGCTTTCTTT.

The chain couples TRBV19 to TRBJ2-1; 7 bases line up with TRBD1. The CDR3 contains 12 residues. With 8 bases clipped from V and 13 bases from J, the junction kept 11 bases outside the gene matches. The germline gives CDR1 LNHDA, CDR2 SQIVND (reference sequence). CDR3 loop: CASGIRDRAQFF. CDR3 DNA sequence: TGTGCCAGTGGGATCCGAGACAGGGCTCAGTTCTTC.

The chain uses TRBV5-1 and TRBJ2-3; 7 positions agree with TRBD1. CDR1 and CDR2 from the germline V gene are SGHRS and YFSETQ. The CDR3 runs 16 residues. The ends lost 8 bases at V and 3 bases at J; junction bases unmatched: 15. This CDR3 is CASQTSGTVRTDTQYF. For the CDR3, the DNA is TGCGCCAGTCAAACTTCCGGGACAGTACGTACAGATACGCAGTATTTT.

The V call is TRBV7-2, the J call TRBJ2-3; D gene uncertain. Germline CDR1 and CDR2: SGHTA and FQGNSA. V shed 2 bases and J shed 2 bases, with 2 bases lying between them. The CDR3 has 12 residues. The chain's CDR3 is CASSLYTDTQYF. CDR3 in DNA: TGTGCCAGCAGCTTATACACAGATACGCAGTATTTT.

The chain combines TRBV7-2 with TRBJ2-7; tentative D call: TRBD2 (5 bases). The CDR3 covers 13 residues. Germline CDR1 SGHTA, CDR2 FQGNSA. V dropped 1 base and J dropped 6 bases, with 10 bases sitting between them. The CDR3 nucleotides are TGTGCCAGCAGCTTAGGGGTTCGGGGCGAGCAGTACGTC. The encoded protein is CASSLGVRGEQYV.

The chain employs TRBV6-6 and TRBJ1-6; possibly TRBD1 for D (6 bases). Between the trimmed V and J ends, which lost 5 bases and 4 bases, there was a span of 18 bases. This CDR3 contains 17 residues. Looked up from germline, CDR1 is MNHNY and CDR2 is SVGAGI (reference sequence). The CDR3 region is CASSHTGQKLYNSPLHF. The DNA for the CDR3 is TGTGCCAGCAGTCATACAGGACAGAAACTATATAATTCACCCCTCCACTTT.

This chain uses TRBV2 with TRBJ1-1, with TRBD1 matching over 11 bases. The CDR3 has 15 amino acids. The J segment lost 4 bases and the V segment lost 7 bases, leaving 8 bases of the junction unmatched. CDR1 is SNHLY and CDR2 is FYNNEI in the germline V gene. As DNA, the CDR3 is TGTGCCAGCATGGAGGACAGGGGGCGGACCACTGAAGCTTTCTTT. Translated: CASMEDRGRTTEAFF.

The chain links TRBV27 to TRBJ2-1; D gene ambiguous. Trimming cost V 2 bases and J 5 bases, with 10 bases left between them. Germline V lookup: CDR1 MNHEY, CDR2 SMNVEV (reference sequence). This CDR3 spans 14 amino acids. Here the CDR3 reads CASSLGYGDNEQFF. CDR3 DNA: TGTGCCAGCAGTTTAGGTTATGGAGACAATGAGCAGTTCTTC.

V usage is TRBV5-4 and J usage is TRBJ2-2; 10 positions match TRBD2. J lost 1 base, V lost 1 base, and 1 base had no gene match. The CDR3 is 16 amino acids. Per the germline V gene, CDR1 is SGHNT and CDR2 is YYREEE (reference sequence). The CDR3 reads CASSLRLAGNTGELFF. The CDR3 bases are TGTGCCAGCAGCTTGAGACTAGCGGGGAACACCGGGGAGCTGTTTTTT.

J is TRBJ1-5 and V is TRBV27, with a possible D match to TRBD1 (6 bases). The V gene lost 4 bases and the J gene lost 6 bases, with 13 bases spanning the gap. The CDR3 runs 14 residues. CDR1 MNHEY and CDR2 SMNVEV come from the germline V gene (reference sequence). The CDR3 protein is CASSSNREGQPQHF. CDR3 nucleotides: TGTGCCAGCAGTTCGAACAGGGAAGGTCAGCCCCAGCATTTT.

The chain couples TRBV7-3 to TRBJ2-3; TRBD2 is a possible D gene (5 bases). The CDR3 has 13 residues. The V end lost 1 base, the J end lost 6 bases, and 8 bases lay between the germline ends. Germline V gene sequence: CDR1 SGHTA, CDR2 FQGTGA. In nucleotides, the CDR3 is TGTGCCAGCAGCTTAAGCGGGTGGGATACGCAGTATTTT. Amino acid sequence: CASSLSGWDTQYF.

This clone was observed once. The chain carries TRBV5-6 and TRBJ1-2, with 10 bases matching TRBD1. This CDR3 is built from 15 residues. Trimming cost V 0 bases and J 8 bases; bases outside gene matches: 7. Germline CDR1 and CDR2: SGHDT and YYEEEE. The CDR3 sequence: CASSLVGQGMGGYTF. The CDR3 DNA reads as TGTGCCAGCAGCTTGGTGGGACAGGGGATGGGAGGCTACACCTTC. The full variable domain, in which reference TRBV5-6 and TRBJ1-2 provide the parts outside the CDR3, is DAGVTQSPTHLIKTRGQQVTLRCSPKSGHDTVSWYQQALGQGPQFIFQYYEEEERQRGNFPDRFSGHQFPNYSSELNVNALLLGDSALYLCASSLVGQGMGGYTFGSGTRLTVV.

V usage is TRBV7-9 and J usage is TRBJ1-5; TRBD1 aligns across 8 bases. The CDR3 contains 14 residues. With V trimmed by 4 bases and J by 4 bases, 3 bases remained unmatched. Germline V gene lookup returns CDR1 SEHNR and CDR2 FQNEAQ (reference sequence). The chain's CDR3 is CASSSRQGNQPQHF. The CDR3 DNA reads TGTGCCAGCAGCTCGAGACAGGGGAATCAGCCCCAGCATTTT. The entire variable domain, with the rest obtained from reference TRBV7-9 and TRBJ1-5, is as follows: DTGVSQNPRHKITKRGQNVTFRCDPISEHNRLYWYRQTLGQGPEFLTYFQNEAQLEKSRLLSDRFSAERPKGSFSTLEIQRTEQGDSAMYLCASSSRQGNQPQHFGDGTRLSIL.

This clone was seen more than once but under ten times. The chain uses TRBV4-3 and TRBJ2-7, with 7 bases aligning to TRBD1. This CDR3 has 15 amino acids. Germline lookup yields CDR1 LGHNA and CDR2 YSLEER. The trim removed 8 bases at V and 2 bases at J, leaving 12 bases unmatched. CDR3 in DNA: TGCGCCAGCTCCCCGGGGTGGGACAGACCCTACGAGCAGTACTTC. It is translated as CASSPGWDRPYEQYF.

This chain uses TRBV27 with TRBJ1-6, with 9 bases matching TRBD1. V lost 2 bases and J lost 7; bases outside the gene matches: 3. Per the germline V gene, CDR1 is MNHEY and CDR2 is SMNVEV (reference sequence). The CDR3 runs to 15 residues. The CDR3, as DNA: TGTGCCAGCAGTTTAGATGACAGGGGGAATTCACCCCTCCACTTT. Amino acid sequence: CASSLDDRGNSPLHF.

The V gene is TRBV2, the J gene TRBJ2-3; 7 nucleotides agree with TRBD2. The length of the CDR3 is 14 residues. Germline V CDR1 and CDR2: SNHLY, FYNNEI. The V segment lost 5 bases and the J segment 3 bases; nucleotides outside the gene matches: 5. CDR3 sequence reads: CASSSGLETDTQYF. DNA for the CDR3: TGTGCCAGCAGTTCCGGACTAGAAACAGATACGCAGTATTTT.